Following are 11 T cell receptor beta chains from one sample sequenced in a study of T cells after yellow fever vaccination. TCRdb processed the 5' RACE reads anew with MiXCR; each CDR3 protein has one entry. Here the sample spans around 49,000 distinct CDR3 sequences, 6% to 7% being singletons. The sequenced sample was CD8+ T cells not binding an NS4B(214-222) dextramer, sorted from PBMCs, obtained 45 days after the yellow fever booster vaccination. Every receptor here comes from a man aged 30-40 years who received the YFV17D yellow fever vaccine.

In its sample, this clonotype was seen many times. This rearrangement joins TRBV9 to TRBJ1-4, with 7 bases aligning to TRBD1. CDR3 length: 15 amino acids. The V segment lost 3 bases and the J segment 4 bases; nucleotides outside the gene matches: 6. Per the germline V gene, CDR1 is SGDLS and CDR2 is YYNGEE. CDR3 region: CASSALGTDNEKLFF. The DNA for the CDR3 is TGTGCCAGCAGCGCCCTCGGGACAGATAATGAAAAACTGTTTTTT.

This clonotype has ten or more counts. The rearrangement links TRBV7-2 to TRBJ2-7; D is uncertain. The CDR3 covers 16 residues. Trimming removed 1 base at V and 2 bases at J, with 15 bases between. Per the germline V gene, CDR1 is SGHTA and CDR2 is FQGNSA. The CDR3 nucleotides are TGTGCCAGCAGCTTAGACCCTCGAGGCACCGCCTACGAGCAGTACTTC. This encodes CASSLDPRGTAYEQYF.

This clonotype has a count of ten or more. This chain joins TRBV15 and TRBJ1-2; a weak D match, TRBD1 (5 bases). This CDR3 spans 15 amino acids. CDR1 is LNHNV and CDR2 is YYDKDF in the germline V gene (reference sequence). Trimming cost V 0 bases and J 4 bases, with 12 bases left between them. The CDR3 DNA is TGTGCCACCAGCAGAGATCTGGGGCAGATCTATGGCTACACCTTC. This gives the protein CATSRDLGQIYGYTF.

A remark on this clonotype: This may be a read error, as it is one base from a much larger clone. No conserved phenylalanine or tryptophan is present at the end of the CDR3, so a read error is the likely explanation. The CDR3 DNA reads as TGCAGTGCTAGAGAGTTAGGAGCGGGAGAGAACACCGGGGAGCTGTTTTTA. Its translation is CSARELGAGENTGELFL. This chain links TRBV20-1 with TRBJ2-2, with TRBD2 matching 8 bases. The CDR3 is 17 amino acids. The germline CDR1 and CDR2 sequences are DFQATT and SNEGSKA (reference sequence). The V segment lost 0 bases and the J segment 1 base; nucleotides outside the gene matches: 7.

A word on this clonotype: A much larger clone lies one base from this, so it may be a read error. The conserved phenylalanine or tryptophan normally closing the CDR3 is absent here, so this likely arose from a read error. The CDR3 DNA reads TGTGCCAGCAGCCACCCGGGGGTCGAGCAGTACTTA. As protein: CASSHPGVEQYL. The rearrangement uses TRBV28 and TRBJ2-7, with D maybe TRBD2 (6 bases). There are 12 residues in the CDR3. V was pared by 6 bases and J by 6 bases, with 12 bases between. Germline values: CDR1 MDHEN, CDR2 SYDVKM.

J is TRBJ2-4 and V is TRBV7-8; the D is unclear. The V gene lost 5 bases and the J gene lost 0 bases, with 8 bases spanning the gap. There are 14 residues in the CDR3. Looked up from germline, CDR1 is SGHVS and CDR2 is FQNEAQ. The CDR3 DNA sequence: TGTGCCAGCAGCCTCGGGCTAGCCAAAAACATTCAGTACTTC. Protein: CASSLGLAKNIQYF.

This clonotype came up many times. This chain links TRBV12-3 or TRBV12-4 with TRBJ2-1; D is uncertain. Trimming shortened V by 0 bases and J by 7 bases, and 7 bases separated the two germline ends. The CDR3 extends over 13 amino acids. CDR3 in amino acids: CASSLATVNEQFF. In DNA form, the CDR3 reads TGTGCCAGCAGTTTAGCAACAGTTAATGAGCAGTTCTTC.

This clonotype has a count of ten or more. The J gene is TRBJ2-7, the V gene TRBV6-2 or TRBV6-3, with D unclear. V gave up 5 bases and J gave up 0 bases, with 8 bases separating them. CDR1 is MNHEY and CDR2 is SVGEGT in the germline V gene. CDR3 size: 13 residues. The CDR3 loop is CASSLYSSYEQYF. CDR3 in DNA: TGTGCCAGCAGTCTCTACAGCTCCTACGAGCAGTACTTC.

This clonotype appeared a few times. V is TRBV24-1 and J is TRBJ2-2, with 7 bases matching TRBD1. This CDR3 spans 16 amino acids. Germline V gene data show CDR1 as KGHDR and CDR2 as SFDVKD. Trimming took 4 bases from V and 1 from J; bases not matched to a gene: 5. This chain's CDR3 is CATSDPGTENTGELFF. In nucleotides, the CDR3 is TGTGCCACCAGTGACCCCGGGACAGAGAACACCGGGGAGCTGTTTTTT.

V gene TRBV19 combines with J gene TRBJ1-1; D is uncertain. Trimming stripped 2 bases from V and 1 base from J, with 5 bases between. Per germline, CDR1 LNHDA and CDR2 SQIVND (reference sequence). This CDR3 is built from 13 residues. This CDR3 reads CASSISENTEAFF. The CDR3 nucleotides read TGTGCCAGTAGTATATCCGAGAACACTGAAGCTTTCTTT.

This clonotype was seen repeatedly, ten times or more. The V and J genes are TRBV29-1 and TRBJ2-3; D not certain. V lost 4 bases and J lost 5, with 4 bases in between. The CDR3 covers 10 residues. CDR1 is SQVTM and CDR2 is ANQGSEA in the germline V gene. CDR3 coding DNA: TGCAGCGTTGTCGGAGATACGCAGTATTTT. As protein: CSVVGDTQYF.